This TCR beta chain was recovered during a study of T cell changes during pregnancy in multiple sclerosis. The CDR3 spans 15 residues. The V gene end was trimmed by 5 bases and the J gene end by 4 bases; junction bases not matched to a gene: 8. Germline CDR1 reads SGHTA; CDR2 reads FQGNSA. Produced via immunoSEQ multiplex PCR; TCRdb's table is partial and in-frame only. There are some 70,000 clones in the sample; over 75% occur only once, and 0.29% lies in the top ten. This clonotype was obtained from a female donor in good health, enrolled as a control in a pregnancy study. V and J are TRBV7-2 and TRBJ1-2, with 9 bases that match TRBD1. The sequencing here drew on CD4+ T cells from peripheral blood mononuclear cells, taken in the third trimester of pregnancy. The CDR3 DNA follows: TGTGCCAGCAGCCTCGAAACACAGGGGGCCTATGGCTACACCTTC. Translating gives CASSLETQGAYGYTF.